The TCR beta chain described here comes from a study of blood T cell repertoires in COVID-19. About the research overall: Samples taken during acute and convalescent COVID-19 were collected in the United States, Italy and Spain. The analysed material was cDNA or gDNA that came from T cells, B-cell-depleted T cells, or PBMCs.

This table comes from immunoSEQ multiplex PCR, and its TCRdb copy is limited to in-frame clones, with some not included. Of hundreds of thousands of clones listed, roughly nine tenths were seen once; the top ten hold approximately 1.2%. This receptor was obtained from a man aged 25 to 40 who had recovered from COVID-19. The sample taken for sequencing was PBMCs or T cells enriched from blood (not recorded which).

This CDR3 is CASSGGDYGYTF. CDR3 DNA: TGTGCCAGCTCCGGGGGTGACTATGGCTACACCTTC. The rearrangement joins TRBV7-8 to TRBJ1-2; the D gene is possibly TRBD1 (5 bases). The CDR3 spans 12 residues. Trimming took off 8 bases at V and 3 bases at J, with 10 bases between the two ends. Germline V gene sequence: CDR1 SGHVS, CDR2 FQNEAQ.